This T cell receptor (beta chain) was sequenced in a study of Ad26.COV2.S vaccination and SARS-CoV-2 variants. Regarding treatment: roughly 20 received Ad26.COV2.S at low or high dose, single or two shots; about 5 received placebo; per-sample allocation not given. The investigators took samples on day 63 after the first vaccine or placebo injection. The CDR3 sequence is 13 residues long. Trimming took 4 bases from V and 1 from J, leaving 7 bases between them. Per the germline V gene, CDR1 is SGHVS and CDR2 is FNYEAQ. This clone was seen a few times. Using immunoSEQ multiplex PCR, the repertoire was profiled, and TCRdb retains in-frame clones only, with some absent. The table has some 400,000 clones, approximately 89% seen once; the top ten hold 1.5% to 2%.

Here the sequenced sample was peripheral blood, taken in a trial of Ad26.COV2.S vaccine versus placebo. This rearrangement joins TRBV7-6 to TRBJ1-1; no definite D call. This TCR derives from a person between 18 and 59 years old who received the Ad26.COV2.S COVID-19 vaccine or a placebo. In DNA form, the CDR3 reads TGTGCCAGCAGCTCTGACCAGAACACTGAAGCTTTCTTT. Amino acid sequence: CASSSDQNTEAFF.